This T cell receptor beta chain was identified in a study of tumor-infiltrating lymphocytes in oesophageal squamous cell carcinoma. A single record per CDR3 protein comes from TCRdb applying MiXCR to the PCR reads. The data hold around 12,000 distinct CDR3 sequences, with roughly 60% observed a single time. Germline V gene lookup returns CDR1 SGHTA and CDR2 FQGTGA. The CDR3 length is 13 residues. The chain is built from TRBV7-3 and TRBJ2-3, with no clear D. The J call may be incorrect, as the DNA end agrees better with TRBJ2-5. The specimen was esophageal tumor tissue. This clonotype was sampled from a female donor with esophageal squamous cell carcinoma. The CDR3 protein is CASSSSDLETQYF. The CDR3 nucleotides are TGTGCCAGCAGCTCCTCCGACTTAGAGACCCAGTACTTC.